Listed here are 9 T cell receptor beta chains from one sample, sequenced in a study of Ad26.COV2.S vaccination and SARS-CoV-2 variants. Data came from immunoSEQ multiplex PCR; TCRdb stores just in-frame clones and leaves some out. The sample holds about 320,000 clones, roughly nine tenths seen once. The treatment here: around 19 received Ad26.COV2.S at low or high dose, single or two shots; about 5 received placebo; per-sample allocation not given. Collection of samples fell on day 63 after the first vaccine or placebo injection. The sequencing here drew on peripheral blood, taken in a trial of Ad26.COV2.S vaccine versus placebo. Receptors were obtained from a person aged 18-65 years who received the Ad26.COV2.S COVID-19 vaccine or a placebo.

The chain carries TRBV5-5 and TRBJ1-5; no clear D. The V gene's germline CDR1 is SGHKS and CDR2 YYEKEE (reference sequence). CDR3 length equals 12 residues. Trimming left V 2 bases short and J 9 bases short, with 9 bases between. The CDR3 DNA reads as TGTGCCAGCAGCTTTAAGGGTGGGCCCCAGCATTTT. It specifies CASSFKGGPQHF.

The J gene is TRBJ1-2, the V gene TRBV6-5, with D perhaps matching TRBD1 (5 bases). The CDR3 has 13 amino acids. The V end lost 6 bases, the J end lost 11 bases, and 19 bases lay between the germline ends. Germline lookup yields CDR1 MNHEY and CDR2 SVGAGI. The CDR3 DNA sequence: TGTGCCAGCAGGCTGGGGCCAGAAGGTCGGTACACCTTC. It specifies CASRLGPEGRYTF.

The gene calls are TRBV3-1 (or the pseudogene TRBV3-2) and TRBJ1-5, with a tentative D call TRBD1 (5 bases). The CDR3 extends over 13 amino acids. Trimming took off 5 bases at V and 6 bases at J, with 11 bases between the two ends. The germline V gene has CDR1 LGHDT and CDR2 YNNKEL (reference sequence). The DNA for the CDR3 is TGTGCCAGCAGCACAGTCGGGGGTCAGCCCCAGCATTTT. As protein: CASSTVGGQPQHF.

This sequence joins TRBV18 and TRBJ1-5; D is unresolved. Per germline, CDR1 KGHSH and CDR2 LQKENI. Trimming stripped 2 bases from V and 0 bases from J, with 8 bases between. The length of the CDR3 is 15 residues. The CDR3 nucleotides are TGTGCCAGCTCACCAAGCGCTTATAGCAATCAGCCCCAGCATTTT. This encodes CASSPSAYSNQPQHF.

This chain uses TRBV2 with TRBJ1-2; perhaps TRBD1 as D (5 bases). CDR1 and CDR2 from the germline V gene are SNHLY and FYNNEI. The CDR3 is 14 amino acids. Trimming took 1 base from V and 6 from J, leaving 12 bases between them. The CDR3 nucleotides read TGTGCCAGCAGTGAAGAAGACGGGGGGAATGGCTACACCTTC. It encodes CASSEEDGGNGYTF.

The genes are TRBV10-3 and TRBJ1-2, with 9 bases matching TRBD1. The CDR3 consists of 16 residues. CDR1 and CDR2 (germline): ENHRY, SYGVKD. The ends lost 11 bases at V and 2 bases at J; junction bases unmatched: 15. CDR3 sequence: CAVRDRVLPLNYGYTF. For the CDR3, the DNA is TGTGCCGTCCGGGACAGGGTACTTCCCCTGAACTATGGCTACACCTTC.

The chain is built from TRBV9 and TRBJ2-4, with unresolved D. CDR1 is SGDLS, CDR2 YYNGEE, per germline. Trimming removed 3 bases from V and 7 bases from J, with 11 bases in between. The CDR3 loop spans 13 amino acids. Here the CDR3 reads CASSEAGENIQYF. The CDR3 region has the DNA TGTGCCAGCAGCGAGGCAGGCGAGAACATTCAGTACTTC.

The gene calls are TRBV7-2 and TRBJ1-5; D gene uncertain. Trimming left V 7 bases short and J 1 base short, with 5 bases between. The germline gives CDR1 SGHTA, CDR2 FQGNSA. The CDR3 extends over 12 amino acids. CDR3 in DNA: TGTGCCAGCACCTGGAGCAATCAGCCCCAGCATTTT. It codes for CASTWSNQPQHF.

CDR3 protein: CASSSHQLAGINIQYF. CDR3 bases: TGTGCCAGCAGCTCCCACCAGCTAGCGGGAATTAACATTCAGTACTTC. This sequence joins TRBV7-2 and TRBJ2-4, with 9 nucleotides matching TRBD2. The J segment lost 7 bases and the V segment lost 4 bases, leaving 11 bases of the junction unmatched. The V gene's germline CDR1 is SGHTA and CDR2 FQGNSA. The CDR3 is 16 amino acids.